These 7 T cell receptor beta chains were sequenced from one sample in a study of blood T cell repertoires in COVID-19. Libraries were prepared by immunoSEQ multiplex PCR; TCRdb keeps only in-frame clonotypes and omits some of them. The sample records fewer than 300,000 clones, about nine tenths being singletons. Sequences were obtained from peripheral blood. These receptors all come from a middle-aged man with COVID-19, enrolled during active disease.

V gene TRBV24-1 combines with J gene TRBJ2-1, with 13 bases lining up with TRBD2. Looked up from germline, CDR1 is KGHDR and CDR2 is SFDVKD. With V trimmed by 4 bases and J by 2 bases, 10 bases remained unmatched. This CDR3 has 19 amino acids. This chain's CDR3 is CATSDPGEGLAGTYNEQFF. The DNA of the CDR3 is TGTGCCACCAGTGACCCGGGAGAGGGACTAGCGGGGACCTACAATGAGCAGTTCTTC.

The chain couples TRBV11-1 to TRBJ1-6; D is ambiguous. CDR3 length equals 14 residues. Germline V lookup: CDR1 SGHAT, CDR2 FQDESV (reference sequence). V lost 5 bases, J lost 6 bases, and 11 bases lay in between. This CDR3 is CASSLGHTNSPLHF. The DNA of the CDR3 is TGTGCCAGCAGCCTGGGCCACACTAATTCACCCCTCCACTTT.

The rearrangement links TRBV12-3 or TRBV12-4 to TRBJ1-2; 7 bases fit TRBD1. The CDR3 totals 13 residues. V trimming: 3 bases; J trimming: 7 bases; junction bases outside the gene matches: 5. Here the CDR3 reads CASSFQQGTGYTF. The CDR3 DNA sequence: TGTGCCAGCAGTTTTCAACAGGGGACTGGCTACACCTTC.

The chain joins TRBV10-1 to TRBJ1-1; TRBD1 matches 9 bases. CDR1 WNHNN and CDR2 SYGVQD come from the germline V gene (reference sequence). CDR3 length: 17 amino acids. Trimming took 3 bases from V and 1 from J; bases not matched to a gene: 9. CDR3 sequence reads: CASSDPGQGPSNTEAFF. CDR3 DNA: TGCGCCAGCAGTGACCCAGGACAGGGGCCCTCGAACACTGAAGCTTTCTTT.

The rearrangement uses TRBV6-2 or TRBV6-3 and TRBJ2-1, with unresolved D. Germline V gene lookup returns CDR1 MNHEY and CDR2 SVGEGT. The V and J ends lost 0 bases and 0 bases respectively, with 12 bases between them. The CDR3 has 17 residues. DNA for the CDR3: TGTGCCAGCAGTTACTCGATTAGCCGGGTCTCCTACAATGAGCAGTTCTTC. Protein: CASSYSISRVSYNEQFF.

This rearrangement joins TRBV25-1 to TRBJ2-1; 9 bases map to TRBD1. Trimming removed 4 bases from V and 1 base from J; junction bases left unmatched: 8. This CDR3 has 17 residues. Germline assignment: CDR1 MGHDK and CDR2 SYGVNS. The CDR3 loop is CASSATPGQGSYNEQFF. The DNA of the CDR3 is TGTGCCAGCAGTGCCACCCCGGGACAGGGATCCTACAATGAGCAGTTCTTC. The variable domain in full, completed from reference TRBV25-1 and TRBJ2-1, reads EADIYQTPRYLVIGTGKKITLECSQTMGHDKMYWYQQDPGMELHLIHYSYGVNSTEKGDLSSESTVSRIRTEHFPLTLESARPSHTSQYLCASSATPGQGSYNEQFFGPGTRLTVL.

The chain combines TRBV2 with TRBJ1-5, with D possibly TRBD1 on 6 matching bases. Germline CDR1 SNHLY, CDR2 FYNNEI. V lost 1 base and J 6 bases, leaving 10 bases between the germline ends. This CDR3 contains 14 residues. CDR3 bases: TGTGCCAGCAGTGAAGGGACAGTTGGTCAGCCCCAGCATTTT. This gives the protein CASSEGTVGQPQHF.